This T cell receptor (beta chain) was identified during a study of regulatory T cells in long-lasting Graves disease. Both iRepertoire HTBI primers and Arm-PCR of CDR3 regions were used to build the TCR beta libraries. One entry per CDR3 protein results from TCRdb running MiXCR on the multiplex PCR reads. The sample lists 350,000 to 550,000 distinct CDR3 sequences, roughly 15% seen once, with more than 15% in the top ten. The V gene's germline CDR1 is MNHEY and CDR2 SVGEGT. There are 15 residues in the CDR3. V lost 7 bases and J 3 bases, leaving 18 bases between the germline ends. Time point described: newly diagnosed GD, antithyroid drugs for less than 3 months. PBMC-derived RNA was used for the TCR library. This clonotype has more than one count but fewer than ten. These data also featured in a second study, about T cells in Graves' hyperthyroidism and ophthalmopathy.

The material was peripheral blood mononuclear cells (PBMCs), obtained at new diagnosis, from a patient treated with antithyroid drugs. The chain couples TRBV6-2 or TRBV6-3 to TRBJ1-2; D call uncertain. This receptor was identified in a woman aged 50 to 65 with Graves disease. In DNA form, the CDR3 reads TGTGCCAGCAAGTTATCGTATGGGCAATACTATGGCTACACCTTC. This codes for CASKLSYGQYYGYTF.